The rows below give T cell receptor beta chains drawn from one sample of a study of blood T cells in healthy people across ages. TCRdb re-analysed the 5' RACE reads in MiXCR, keeping a single row per CDR3 protein. The data show fewer than 900,000 distinct CDR3 sequences, roughly 40% seen once. The source material was blood. The origin of the receptors is a man younger than 30 in good health. Each CDR3 is given with its conserved first and last residue. Fields, in order: CDR3 length, V gene, J gene, D gene, clone size, CDR3 protein, CDR3 DNA. D genes are given only for firm matches. Where a row states a size, it is once, few, many or the class of an expanded clone; other rows omit it.

len: 14
v_gene: TRBV12-3/TRBV12-4
j_gene: TRBJ2-3
d_gene: NA
abundance: NA
CDR3aa: CASHGTAAADTQYF
CDR3nt: TGTGCCAGCCATGGCACCGCGGCGGCAGATACGCAGTATTTT

len: 16
v_gene: TRBV6-2/TRBV6-3
j_gene: TRBJ2-1
d_gene: TRBD2
abundance: NA
CDR3aa: CASSATSASSYNEQFF
CDR3nt: TGTGCCAGCAGCGCCACTAGCGCGAGCTCCTACAATGAGCAGTTCTTC

len: 14
v_gene: TRBV20-1
j_gene: TRBJ2-1
d_gene: NA
abundance: NA
CDR3aa: CSAHRDSAGNEQFF
CDR3nt: TGCAGTGCCCACCGGGACTCAGCCGGCAATGAGCAGTTCTTC

len: 17
v_gene: TRBV10-3
j_gene: TRBJ2-1
d_gene: TRBD2
abundance: few
CDR3aa: CAISEFKRGEPYNEQFF
CDR3nt: TGTGCCATCAGTGAGTTTAAGCGGGGGGAACCCTACAATGAGCAGTTCTTC

len: 16
v_gene: TRBV12-3/TRBV12-4
j_gene: TRBJ2-1
d_gene: TRBD2
abundance: few
CDR3aa: CASSPPSGGDYNEQFF
CDR3nt: TGTGCCAGCAGTCCCCCTAGCGGGGGAGACTACAATGAGCAGTTCTTC

len: 11
v_gene: TRBV25-1
j_gene: TRBJ2-3
d_gene: NA
abundance: many
CDR3aa: CASGVGATQYF
CDR3nt: TGTGCCAGCGGCGTTGGCGCTACGCAGTATTTT

len: 15
v_gene: TRBV6-2/TRBV6-3
j_gene: TRBJ2-3
d_gene: NA
abundance: NA
CDR3aa: CASSRVSEEQDTQYF
CDR3nt: TGTGCCAGCAGCAGGGTCAGTGAGGAACAGGATACGCAGTATTTT

len: 15
v_gene: TRBV10-3
j_gene: TRBJ2-3
d_gene: NA
abundance: few
CDR3aa: CAITPERGLTDTQYF
CDR3nt: TGTGCCATCACCCCGGAGAGGGGACTCACAGATACGCAGTATTTT

len: 12
v_gene: TRBV20-1
j_gene: TRBJ1-5
d_gene: NA
abundance: few
CDR3aa: CSARDADQPQHF
CDR3nt: TGCAGTGCTAGAGATGCTGATCAGCCCCAGCATTTT

len: 17
v_gene: TRBV6-5
j_gene: TRBJ2-3
d_gene: TRBD1
abundance: few
CDR3aa: CASSYMAGGTLADTQYF
CDR3nt: TGTGCCAGCAGTTACATGGCAGGGGGTACTTTGGCAGATACGCAGTATTTT

len: 21
v_gene: TRBV6-1
j_gene: TRBJ2-3
d_gene: TRBD1
abundance: few
CDR3aa: CASISRLVPGQGVTAQDTQYF
CDR3nt: TGTGCCAGCATAAGTCGCTTAGTCCCGGGACAGGGGGTAACGGCACAAGATACGCAGTATTTT

len: 20
v_gene: TRBV12-3/TRBV12-4
j_gene: TRBJ2-4
d_gene: NA
abundance: few
CDR3aa: CASSLSWVGPGVATKNIQYF
CDR3nt: TGTGCCAGCAGTTTATCTTGGGTAGGCCCCGGGGTTGCGACAAAAAACATTCAGTACTTC

len: 12
v_gene: TRBV27
j_gene: TRBJ1-5
d_gene: NA
abundance: few
CDR3aa: CASRQDNQPQHF
CDR3nt: TGTGCCAGCAGACAGGATAATCAGCCCCAGCATTTT

len: 15
v_gene: TRBV15
j_gene: TRBJ2-7
d_gene: NA
abundance: NA
CDR3aa: CATSRDVGLNYEQYF
CDR3nt: TGTGCCACCAGCAGAGATGTCGGACTTAACTACGAGCAGTACTTC

len: 16
v_gene: TRBV5-1
j_gene: TRBJ2-3
d_gene: NA
abundance: NA
CDR3aa: CASSPREFTGTGTQYF
CDR3nt: TGCGCCAGCAGCCCGCGAGAATTCACTGGCACAGGTACGCAGTATTTT

len: 16
v_gene: TRBV27
j_gene: TRBJ2-3
d_gene: TRBD1
abundance: few
CDR3aa: CASSSTGTPRADTQYF
CDR3nt: TGTGCCAGCAGTTCGACAGGGACACCACGTGCAGATACGCAGTATTTT

len: 13
v_gene: TRBV10-3
j_gene: TRBJ2-4
d_gene: TRBD2
abundance: NA
CDR3aa: CASGLAGGNIRYF
CDR3nt: TGTGCCAGCGGACTAGCGGGGGGGAACATTCGGTACTTC

len: 14
v_gene: TRBV15
j_gene: TRBJ2-3
d_gene: NA
abundance: NA
CDR3aa: CATSGGGVTDTQYF
CDR3nt: TGTGCCACCAGCGGAGGGGGGGTCACAGATACGCAGTATTTT

len: 14
v_gene: TRBV10-3
j_gene: TRBJ2-2
d_gene: TRBD1
abundance: NA
CDR3aa: CAIREDRDGGELFF
CDR3nt: TGTGCCATCAGAGAGGACAGGGACGGCGGGGAGCTGTTTTTT

len: 13
v_gene: TRBV9
j_gene: TRBJ2-4
d_gene: TRBD1
abundance: NA
CDR3aa: CASSPTTGADQYF
CDR3nt: TGTGCCAGCAGCCCGACGACAGGGGCGGATCAGTACTTC

len: 14
v_gene: TRBV7-2
j_gene: TRBJ2-3
d_gene: NA
abundance: NA
CDR3aa: CASGFSRSTDTQYF
CDR3nt: TGTGCCAGCGGCTTTTCCCGCTCCACAGATACGCAGTATTTT

len: 11
v_gene: TRBV12-3/TRBV12-4
j_gene: TRBJ1-2
d_gene: TRBD1
abundance: few
CDR3aa: CASRTGGGYTF
CDR3nt: TGTGCCAGCAGGACAGGGGGTGGCTACACCTTC

len: 15
v_gene: TRBV6-6
j_gene: TRBJ2-3
d_gene: NA
abundance: NA
CDR3aa: CASSYSYSTTDTQYF
CDR3nt: TGTGCCAGCAGTTACTCGTACAGCACCACAGATACGCAGTATTTT

len: 15
v_gene: TRBV5-1
j_gene: TRBJ2-5
d_gene: TRBD1
abundance: few
CDR3aa: CASSPTGELVETQYF
CDR3nt: TGCGCCAGCAGCCCTACAGGGGAGTTAGTGGAGACCCAGTACTTC

len: 14
v_gene: TRBV7-2
j_gene: TRBJ1-5
d_gene: NA
abundance: few
CDR3aa: CASSLGRLNQPQHF
CDR3nt: TGTGCCAGCAGCTTAGGCAGGTTGAATCAGCCCCAGCATTTT

len: 15
v_gene: TRBV9
j_gene: TRBJ2-7
d_gene: TRBD2
abundance: few
CDR3aa: CASSVSSGAANEQYF
CDR3nt: TGTGCCAGCAGCGTATCTAGCGGGGCGGCCAATGAGCAGTACTTC

len: 16
v_gene: TRBV7-9
j_gene: TRBJ2-2
d_gene: NA
abundance: NA
CDR3aa: CASSQSYAPRPGELFF
CDR3nt: TGTGCCAGCAGCCAATCCTATGCCCCGCGGCCCGGGGAGCTGTTTTTT

len: 16
v_gene: TRBV6-2/TRBV6-3
j_gene: TRBJ2-7
d_gene: TRBD1
abundance: NA
CDR3aa: CASSYVGGASRYEQYF
CDR3nt: TGTGCCAGCAGTTACGTAGGGGGCGCTTCCCGATACGAGCAGTACTTC

len: 18
v_gene: TRBV7-9
j_gene: TRBJ2-7
d_gene: TRBD1
abundance: NA
CDR3aa: CASSLRPNRGRGTDEQYF
CDR3nt: TGTGCCAGCAGCTTGAGGCCCAACAGGGGGCGAGGGACAGATGAGCAGTACTTC

len: 16
v_gene: TRBV14
j_gene: TRBJ2-1
d_gene: NA
abundance: many
CDR3aa: CASSQGAGAIHNEQFF
CDR3nt: TGTGCCAGCAGCCAAGGGGCAGGGGCTATCCACAATGAGCAGTTCTTC

len: 14
v_gene: TRBV6-5
j_gene: TRBJ1-1
d_gene: NA
abundance: few
CDR3aa: CASSYRGIGTEAFF
CDR3nt: TGTGCCAGCAGTTACCGGGGGATAGGAACTGAAGCTTTCTTT

len: 13
v_gene: TRBV4-1
j_gene: TRBJ1-2
d_gene: NA
abundance: few
CDR3aa: CASSQEWAAGYTF
CDR3nt: TGCGCCAGCAGCCAAGAATGGGCCGCCGGCTACACCTTC

len: 14
v_gene: TRBV12-3/TRBV12-4
j_gene: TRBJ1-1
d_gene: NA
abundance: many
CDR3aa: CASTSTGLSAEAFF
CDR3nt: TGTGCCAGCACCTCCACAGGTCTCTCGGCTGAAGCTTTCTTT

len: 14
v_gene: TRBV7-2
j_gene: TRBJ2-7
d_gene: TRBD2
abundance: NA
CDR3aa: CASIKTSGVLEQYF
CDR3nt: TGTGCCAGCATCAAAACTAGCGGGGTCCTTGAGCAGTACTTC

len: 14
v_gene: TRBV2
j_gene: TRBJ2-7
d_gene: NA
abundance: many
CDR3aa: CASSRDSSSYEQYF
CDR3nt: TGTGCCAGCAGCCGGGACTCTAGCTCCTACGAGCAGTACTTC

len: 15
v_gene: TRBV2
j_gene: TRBJ2-5
d_gene: NA
abundance: NA
CDR3aa: CASSEFLGQWETQYF
CDR3nt: TGTGCCAGCAGTGAATTCCTCGGACAGTGGGAGACCCAGTACTTC

len: 20
v_gene: TRBV12-3/TRBV12-4
j_gene: TRBJ2-1
d_gene: TRBD2
abundance: few
CDR3aa: CASSFRSVVGGGRSYNEQFF
CDR3nt: TGTGCCAGCAGTTTTAGGTCCGTGGTGGGCGGGGGACGCTCCTACAATGAGCAGTTCTTC

len: 13
v_gene: TRBV7-9
j_gene: TRBJ2-7
d_gene: NA
abundance: many
CDR3aa: CASSSSYSYEQYF
CDR3nt: TGTGCCAGCAGCTCGTCCTACAGCTACGAGCAGTACTTC

len: 15
v_gene: TRBV10-3
j_gene: TRBJ2-1
d_gene: NA
abundance: NA
CDR3aa: CAISPPGRVYNEQFF
CDR3nt: TGCGCCATCAGCCCACCGGGACGGGTCTACAATGAGCAGTTCTTC

len: 15
v_gene: TRBV20-1
j_gene: TRBJ2-3
d_gene: TRBD1
abundance: NA
CDR3aa: CSARAPGQGTDTQYF
CDR3nt: TGCAGTGCTAGGGCCCCGGGACAGGGGACAGATACGCAGTATTTT

len: 15
v_gene: TRBV20-1
j_gene: TRBJ2-3
d_gene: TRBD2
abundance: once
CDR3aa: CSAATSGGYTDTQYF
CDR3nt: TGCAGTGCTGCGACTAGCGGGGGCTACACAGATACGCAGTATTTT